This TCR beta chain was sequenced in a study of cytomegalovirus exposure and HLA in healthy donors. Study-wide points: Follow-up analysis later connected one missense variant in DCLRE1C with trimming of TCR beta V- and J-genes.

This clone is a singleton in its sample. Its antigen is still unknown. The germline gives CDR1 KGHSH, CDR2 LQKENI. The CDR3 spans 15 residues. Between the trimmed V and J ends, which lost 1 base and 4 bases, there was a span of 13 bases. Amplification used 60 Vbeta primers and 13 Jbeta primers. The assay was immunoSEQ multiplex PCR, and TCRdb's table has in-frame clones only and misses some. The sample lists roughly 49,000 clones, roughly 80% seen once, with 2.5% to 3% in the top ten. The sequence was obtained from a woman in her thirties or forties in good health and CMV-seropositive. The chain carries TRBV18 and TRBJ1-1; tentatively, D is TRBD1 (5 bases). The sample comprised PBMCs. The DNA of the CDR3 is TGTGCCAGCTCACCACGTCAGGGTTCGGGCACTGAAGCTTTCTTT. This translates into CASSPRQGSGTEAFF.